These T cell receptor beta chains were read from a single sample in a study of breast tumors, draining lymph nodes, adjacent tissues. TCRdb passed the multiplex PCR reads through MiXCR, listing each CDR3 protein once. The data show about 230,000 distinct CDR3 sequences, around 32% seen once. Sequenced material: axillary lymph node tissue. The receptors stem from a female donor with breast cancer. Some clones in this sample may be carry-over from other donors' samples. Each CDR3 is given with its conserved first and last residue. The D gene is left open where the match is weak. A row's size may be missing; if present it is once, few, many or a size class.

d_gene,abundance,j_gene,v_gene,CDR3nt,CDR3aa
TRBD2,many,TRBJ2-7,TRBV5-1,TGCGCCAGCAGCCCGGACCTAGCGGGTAAGGACGAGCAGTACTTC,CASSPDLAGKDEQYF
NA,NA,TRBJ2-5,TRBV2,TGTGCCAGCAGTGATACTAGGTCCGGCGGGGAGACCCAGTACTTC,CASSDTRSGGETQYF
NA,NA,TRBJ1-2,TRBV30,TGTGCCTGGAGAGAGGCTAACTATGGCTACACCTTC,CAWREANYGYTF
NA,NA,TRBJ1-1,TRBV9,TGTGCCAGCGGCCCGCATTTGACAGGGAACACTGAAGCTTTCTTT,CASGPHLTGNTEAFF
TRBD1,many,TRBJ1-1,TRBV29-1,TGCAGCGTAACCGGGACAGGGGTGTTTGCTGAAGCTTTCTTT,CSVTGTGVFAEAFF
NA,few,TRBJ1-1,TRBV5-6,TGTGCCAGCAGCTTCTGGTCCAGGAACACTGAAGCTTTCTTT,CASSFWSRNTEAFF
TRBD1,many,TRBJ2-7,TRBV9,TGTGCCAGCAGCGTAGCTTGGGACAGTGAGCAGTACTTC,CASSVAWDSEQYF
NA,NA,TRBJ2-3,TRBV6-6,TGTGCCAGCAGTTACTCGGGAACTAGCACAGATACGCAGTATTTT,CASSYSGTSTDTQYF
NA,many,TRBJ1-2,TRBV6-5,TGTGCCAGCAGACTCACACCTACCTATGGCTACACCTTC,CASRLTPTYGYTF
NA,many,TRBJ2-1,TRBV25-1,TGTGCCAGCAGTGCGCCGTTCGTGCACAATGAGCAGTTCTTC,CASSAPFVHNEQFF
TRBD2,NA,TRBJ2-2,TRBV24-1,TGTGCCACCAGTCAGACTAGCGCGAACACCGGGGAGCTGTTTTTT,CATSQTSANTGELFF
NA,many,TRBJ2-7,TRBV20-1,TGCAGTGCTAGGGAGGGGACTTCCTACGAGCAGTACTTC,CSAREGTSYEQYF
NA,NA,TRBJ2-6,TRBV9,TGTGCCAGCAGCACCCGGACTTTC,CASSTRTF
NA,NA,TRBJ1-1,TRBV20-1,TGCAGTGCTAGACCCCGACAAGGGGGTATTTTGAACACTGAAGCTTTCTTT,CSARPRQGGILNTEAFF
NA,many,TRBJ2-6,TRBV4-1,TGCGCCAGCAGCCAACACAGATTTGTGGAATCCGGGGCCAACGTCCTGACTTTC,CASSQHRFVESGANVLTF
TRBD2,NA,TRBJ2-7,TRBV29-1,TGCAGCTCGGTAGCGGGAGGGCCTTGGGAGCAGTACTTC,CSSVAGGPWEQYF